The clone carrying this T cell receptor (beta chain) was counted ten times or more. Time point in this sample: newly diagnosed GD, antithyroid drugs for less than 3 months. The TCR library was made from RNA that had been extracted from PBMCs in TRIzol. This sample was included in a study of regulatory T cells in long-lasting Graves disease. HTBI primers from iRepertoire and Arm-PCR of CDR3 regions yielded the TCR beta libraries. TCRdb re-called the multiplex PCR reads through MiXCR, storing one row per CDR3 protein. The sample includes approximately 400,000 distinct CDR3 sequences, about 15% seen only once; the top ten take over 15%. The ends were cut back, 1 base at V and 7 bases at J, with 11 bases in the middle. The CDR3 has 14 residues. These data are also associated with another study on T cells in Graves' hyperthyroidism and ophthalmopathy.

The sample was peripheral blood mononuclear cells (PBMCs), taken at new diagnosis, from a patient treated with antithyroid drugs. The clonotype originates from a woman aged 25 to 39 with Graves disease. The chain recombines TRBV12-3 or TRBV12-4 with TRBJ2-4; tentatively, D is TRBD2 (5 bases). This CDR3 is CASSLGGPENIQYF. In nucleotides, the CDR3 is TGTGCCAGCAGTTTAGGCGGGCCGGAGAACATTCAGTACTTC.